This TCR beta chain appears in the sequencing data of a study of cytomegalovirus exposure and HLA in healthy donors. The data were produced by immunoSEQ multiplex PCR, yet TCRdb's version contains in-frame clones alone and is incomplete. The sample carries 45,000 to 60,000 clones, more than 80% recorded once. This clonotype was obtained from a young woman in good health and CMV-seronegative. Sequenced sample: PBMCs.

The CDR3 nucleotides read TGTGCCAGCAGCCAAGAGTATTTCGGGGGGGGCACAGACAATGAGCAGTTCTTC. As protein: CASSQEYFGGGTDNEQFF. V gene TRBV4-2 combines with J gene TRBJ2-1; 8 nucleotides match TRBD2. Per germline, CDR1 LGHNA and CDR2 YNFKEQ. V dropped 0 bases and J dropped 5; count of bases not matched to a gene: 12. The CDR3 consists of 18 residues.